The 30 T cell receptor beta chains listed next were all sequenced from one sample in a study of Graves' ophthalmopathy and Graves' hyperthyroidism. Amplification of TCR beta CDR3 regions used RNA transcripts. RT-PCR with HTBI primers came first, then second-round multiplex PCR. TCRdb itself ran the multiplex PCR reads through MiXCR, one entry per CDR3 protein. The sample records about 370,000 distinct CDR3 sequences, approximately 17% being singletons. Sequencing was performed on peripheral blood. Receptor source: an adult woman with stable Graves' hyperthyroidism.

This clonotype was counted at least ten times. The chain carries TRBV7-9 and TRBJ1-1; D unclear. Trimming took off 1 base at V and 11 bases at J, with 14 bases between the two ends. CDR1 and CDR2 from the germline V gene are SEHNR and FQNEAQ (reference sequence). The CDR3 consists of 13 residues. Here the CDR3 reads CASSLGSLPGAFF. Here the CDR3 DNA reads TGTGCCAGCAGCTTAGGCAGCCTCCCCGGGGCTTTCTTT.

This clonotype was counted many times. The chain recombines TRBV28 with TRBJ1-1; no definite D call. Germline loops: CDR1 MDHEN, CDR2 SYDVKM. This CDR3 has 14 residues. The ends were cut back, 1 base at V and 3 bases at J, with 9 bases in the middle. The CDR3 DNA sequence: TGTGCCAGCAGTTTATACCCCGGCGACACTGAAGCTTTCTTT. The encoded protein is CASSLYPGDTEAFF.

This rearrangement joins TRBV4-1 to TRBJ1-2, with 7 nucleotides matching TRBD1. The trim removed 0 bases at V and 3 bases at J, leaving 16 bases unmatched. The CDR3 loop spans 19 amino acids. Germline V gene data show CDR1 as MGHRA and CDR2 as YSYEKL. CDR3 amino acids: CASSQDPPPRQGWYYGYTF. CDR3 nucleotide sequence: TGCGCCAGCAGCCAAGACCCCCCCCCCAGACAGGGATGGTACTATGGCTACACCTTC.

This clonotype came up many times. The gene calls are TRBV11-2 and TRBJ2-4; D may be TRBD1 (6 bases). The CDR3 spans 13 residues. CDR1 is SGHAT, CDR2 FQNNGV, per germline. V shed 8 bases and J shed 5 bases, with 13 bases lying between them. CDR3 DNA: TGTGCCAGCTTAGGGGGTTCCCAAAACATTCAGTACTTC. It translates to CASLGGSQNIQYF.

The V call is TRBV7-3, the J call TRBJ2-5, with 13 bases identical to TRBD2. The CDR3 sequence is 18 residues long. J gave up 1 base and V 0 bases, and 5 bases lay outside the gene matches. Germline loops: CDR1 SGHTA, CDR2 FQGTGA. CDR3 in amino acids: CASSLTLAGGSSQETQYF. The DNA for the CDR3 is TGTGCCAGCAGCTTAACACTAGCGGGAGGGAGTTCCCAAGAGACCCAGTACTTC.

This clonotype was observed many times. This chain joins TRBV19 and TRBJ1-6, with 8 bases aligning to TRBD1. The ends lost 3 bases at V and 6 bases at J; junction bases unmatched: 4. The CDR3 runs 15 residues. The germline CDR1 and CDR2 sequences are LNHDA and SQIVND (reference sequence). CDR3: CASSISGGGNSPLHF. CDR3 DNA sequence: TGTGCCAGTAGTATCTCAGGGGGCGGTAATTCACCCCTCCACTTT.

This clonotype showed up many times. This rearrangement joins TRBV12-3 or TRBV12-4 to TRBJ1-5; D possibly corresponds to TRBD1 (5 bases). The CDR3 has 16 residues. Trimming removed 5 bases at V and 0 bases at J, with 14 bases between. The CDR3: CASSLRPTGSNQPQHF. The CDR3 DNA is TGTGCCAGCAGTCTAAGGCCTACAGGTAGCAATCAGCCCCAGCATTTT.

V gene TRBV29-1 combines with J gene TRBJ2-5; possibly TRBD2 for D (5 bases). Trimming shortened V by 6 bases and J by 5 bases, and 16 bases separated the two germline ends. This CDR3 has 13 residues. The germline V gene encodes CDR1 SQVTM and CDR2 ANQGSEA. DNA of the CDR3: TGCAGCGTCCTCGGACTGGAGGCGGAGACCCAGTACTTC. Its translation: CSVLGLEAETQYF. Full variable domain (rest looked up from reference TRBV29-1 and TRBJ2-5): SAVISQKPSRDICQRGTSLTIQCQVDSQVTMMFWYRQQPGQSLTLIATANQGSEATYESGFVIDKFPISRPNLTFSTLTVSNMSPEDSSIYLCSVLGLEAETQYFGPGTRLLVL.

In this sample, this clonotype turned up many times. CDR3 loop: CATSLKGRYGYTF. CDR3 bases: TGTGCCACCAGTTTAAAGGGGAGATATGGCTACACCTTC. The chain links TRBV24-1 to TRBJ1-2; TRBD1 might be the D (5 bases). Germline assignment: CDR1 KGHDR and CDR2 SFDVKD. The CDR3 runs 13 residues. Trimming cost V 6 bases and J 5 bases, with 12 bases left between them.

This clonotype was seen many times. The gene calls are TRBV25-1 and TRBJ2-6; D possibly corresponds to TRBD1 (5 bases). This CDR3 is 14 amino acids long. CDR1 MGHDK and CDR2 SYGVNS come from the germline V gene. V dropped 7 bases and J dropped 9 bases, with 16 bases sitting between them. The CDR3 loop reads CASTPTREDNVLTF. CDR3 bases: TGTGCCAGCACCCCAACCAGGGAAGACAACGTCCTGACTTTC.

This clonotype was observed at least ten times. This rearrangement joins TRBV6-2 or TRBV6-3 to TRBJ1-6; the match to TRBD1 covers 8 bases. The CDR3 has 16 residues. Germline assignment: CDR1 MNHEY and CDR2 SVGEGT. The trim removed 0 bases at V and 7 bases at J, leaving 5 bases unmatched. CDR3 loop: CASSYSADRVNSPLHF. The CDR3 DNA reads TGTGCCAGCAGTTACTCGGCGGACAGGGTCAATTCACCCCTCCACTTT.

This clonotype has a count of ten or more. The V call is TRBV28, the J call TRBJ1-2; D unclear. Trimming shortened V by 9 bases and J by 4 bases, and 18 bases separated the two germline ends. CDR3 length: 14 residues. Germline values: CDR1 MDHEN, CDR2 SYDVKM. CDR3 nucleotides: TGTGCCAGTAGAGGACTTCCCGTGGGCTATGGCTACACCTTC. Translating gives CASRGLPVGYGYTF.

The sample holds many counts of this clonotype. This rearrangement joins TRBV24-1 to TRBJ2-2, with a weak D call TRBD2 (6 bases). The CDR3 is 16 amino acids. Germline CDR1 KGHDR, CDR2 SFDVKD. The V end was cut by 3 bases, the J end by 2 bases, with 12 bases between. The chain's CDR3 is CATSDPGGSNTGELFF. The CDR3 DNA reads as TGTGCCACCAGTGATCCCGGGGGATCCAACACCGGGGAGCTGTTTTTT.

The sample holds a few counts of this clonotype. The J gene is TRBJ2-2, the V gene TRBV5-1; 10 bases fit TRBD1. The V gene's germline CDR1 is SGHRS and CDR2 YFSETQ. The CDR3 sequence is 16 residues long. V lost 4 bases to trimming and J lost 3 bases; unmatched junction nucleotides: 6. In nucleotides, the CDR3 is TGCGCCAGCAGCGGGGGACAGGGGATTCACACCGGGGAGCTGTTTTTT. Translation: CASSGGQGIHTGELFF.

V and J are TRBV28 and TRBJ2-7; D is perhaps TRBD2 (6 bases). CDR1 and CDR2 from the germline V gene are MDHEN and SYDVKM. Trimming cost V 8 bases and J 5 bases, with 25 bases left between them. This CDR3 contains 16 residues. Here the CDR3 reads CASHSSSFGGMNEQYF. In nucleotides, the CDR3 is TGTGCCAGCCACAGTTCATCATTCGGGGGAATGAACGAGCAGTACTTC.

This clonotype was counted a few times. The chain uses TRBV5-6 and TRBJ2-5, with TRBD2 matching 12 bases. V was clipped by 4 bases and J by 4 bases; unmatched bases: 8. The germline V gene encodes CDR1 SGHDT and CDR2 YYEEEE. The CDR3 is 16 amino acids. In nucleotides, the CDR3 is TGTGCCAGCAGCACCGGACTAGCGGGAATTGGAGAGACCCAGTACTTC. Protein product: CASSTGLAGIGETQYF.

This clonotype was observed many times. CDR3 amino acids: CSVESGITEAFF. CDR3 nucleotides: TGCAGCGTTGAGTCGGGGATTACTGAAGCTTTCTTT. The rearrangement links TRBV29-1 to TRBJ1-1; D ambiguous. The V end lost 3 bases, the J end lost 5 bases, and 10 bases lay between the germline ends. Germline V gene sequence: CDR1 SQVTM, CDR2 ANQGSEA. The CDR3 has 12 residues.

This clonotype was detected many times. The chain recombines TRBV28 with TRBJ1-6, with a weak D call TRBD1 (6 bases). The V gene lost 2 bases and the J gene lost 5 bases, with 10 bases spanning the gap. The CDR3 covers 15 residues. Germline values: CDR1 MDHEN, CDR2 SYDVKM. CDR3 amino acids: CASSLTGRHNSPLHF. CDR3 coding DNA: TGTGCCAGCAGTTTAACAGGGCGGCATAATTCACCCCTCCACTTT.

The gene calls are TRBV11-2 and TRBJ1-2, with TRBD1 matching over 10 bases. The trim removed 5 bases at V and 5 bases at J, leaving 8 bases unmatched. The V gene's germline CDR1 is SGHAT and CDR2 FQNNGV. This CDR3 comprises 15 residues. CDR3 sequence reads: CASSVSGTGVYGYTF. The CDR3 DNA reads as TGTGCCAGCAGCGTATCCGGGACAGGGGTTTATGGCTACACCTTC.

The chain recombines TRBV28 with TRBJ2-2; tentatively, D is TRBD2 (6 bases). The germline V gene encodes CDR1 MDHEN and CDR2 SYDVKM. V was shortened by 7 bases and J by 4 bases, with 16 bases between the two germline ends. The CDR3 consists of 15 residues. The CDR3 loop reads CASNGRGDPTGELFF. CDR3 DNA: TGTGCCAGCAACGGGAGAGGGGATCCCACCGGGGAGCTGTTTTTT.

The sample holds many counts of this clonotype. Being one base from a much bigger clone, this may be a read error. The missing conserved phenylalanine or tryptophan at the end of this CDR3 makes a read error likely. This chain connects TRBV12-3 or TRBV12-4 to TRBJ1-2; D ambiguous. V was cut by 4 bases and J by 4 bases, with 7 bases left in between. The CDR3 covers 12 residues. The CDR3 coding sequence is TGTGCCAGCAGTTCGGGGATCTATGGCTACACCTCC. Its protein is CASSSGIYGYTS.

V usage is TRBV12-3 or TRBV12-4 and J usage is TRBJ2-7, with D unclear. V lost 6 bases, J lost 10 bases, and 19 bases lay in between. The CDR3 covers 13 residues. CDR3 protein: CASRPIVFVDQYF. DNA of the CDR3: TGTGCCAGCAGACCGATAGTCTTTGTCGATCAGTACTTC.

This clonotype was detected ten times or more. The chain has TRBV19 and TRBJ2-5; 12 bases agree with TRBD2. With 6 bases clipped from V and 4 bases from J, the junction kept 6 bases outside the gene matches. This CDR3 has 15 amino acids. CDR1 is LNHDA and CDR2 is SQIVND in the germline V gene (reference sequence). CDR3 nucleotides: TGTGCCAGTAGAAAAGGACTAGCGGGATCAGAGACCCAGTACTTC. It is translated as CASRKGLAGSETQYF.

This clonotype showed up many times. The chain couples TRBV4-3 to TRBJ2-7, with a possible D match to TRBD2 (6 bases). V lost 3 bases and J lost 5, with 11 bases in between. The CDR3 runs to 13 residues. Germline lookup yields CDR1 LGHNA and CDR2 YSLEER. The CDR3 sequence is CASSHGQRDEQYF. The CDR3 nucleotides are TGCGCCAGCAGCCACGGGCAGCGGGACGAGCAGTACTTC.

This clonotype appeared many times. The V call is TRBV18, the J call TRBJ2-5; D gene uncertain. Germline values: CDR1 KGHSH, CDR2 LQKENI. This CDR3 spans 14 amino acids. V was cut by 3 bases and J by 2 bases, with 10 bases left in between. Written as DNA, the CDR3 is TGTGCCAGCTCACCCCCTTACAGACAAGAGACCCAGTACTTC. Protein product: CASSPPYRQETQYF.

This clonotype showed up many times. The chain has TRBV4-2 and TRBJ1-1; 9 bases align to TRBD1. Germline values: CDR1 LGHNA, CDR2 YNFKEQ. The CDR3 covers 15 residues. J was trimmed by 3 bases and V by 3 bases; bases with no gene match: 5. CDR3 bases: TGTGCCAGCAGCCACGGACAGGGGAGGGACACTGAAGCTTTCTTT. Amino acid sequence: CASSHGQGRDTEAFF.

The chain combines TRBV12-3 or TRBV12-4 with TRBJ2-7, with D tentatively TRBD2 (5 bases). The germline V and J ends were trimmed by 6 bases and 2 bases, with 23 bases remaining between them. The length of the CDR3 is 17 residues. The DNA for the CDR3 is TGTGCCAGCAGGAAACGGGTCGAGTCCGAGAGGGCCTACGAGCAGTACTTC. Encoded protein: CASRKRVESERAYEQYF.

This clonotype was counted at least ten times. The CDR3, as DNA: TGTGCCATCAGTGAGTCTGGGGATAGCACTGAAGCTTTCTTT. This gives the protein CAISESGDSTEAFF. The chain is built from TRBV10-3 and TRBJ1-1; D is unclear. The CDR3 length is 14 residues. The germline V and J ends were trimmed by 0 bases and 4 bases, with 9 bases remaining between them. Germline values: CDR1 ENHRY, CDR2 SYGVKD.

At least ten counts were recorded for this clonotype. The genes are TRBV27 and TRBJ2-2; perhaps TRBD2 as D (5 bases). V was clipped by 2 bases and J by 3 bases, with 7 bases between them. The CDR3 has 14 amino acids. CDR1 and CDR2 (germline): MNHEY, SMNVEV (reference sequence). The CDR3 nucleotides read TGTGCCAGCAGTTTAGCGCGGGACACCGGGGAGCTGTTTTTT. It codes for CASSLARDTGELFF.

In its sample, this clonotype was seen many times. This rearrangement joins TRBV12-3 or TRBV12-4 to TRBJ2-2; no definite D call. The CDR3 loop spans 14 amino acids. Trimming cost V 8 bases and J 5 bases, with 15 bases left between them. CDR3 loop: CASGPLRVTGELFF. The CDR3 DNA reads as TGTGCCAGCGGTCCTCTCCGGGTGACCGGGGAGCTGTTTTTT.